The 29 T cell receptor beta chains below were found in one sample sequenced in a study of T cell changes during pregnancy in multiple sclerosis. Clones were sequenced by immunoSEQ multiplex PCR, and TCRdb holds only the in-frame ones, with some missing. The sample shows more than 60,000 clones, 80% to 95% of them seen only once. The input for sequencing was peripheral blood, taken in the second trimester of pregnancy. These TCRs come from a female donor with multiple sclerosis, enrolled in a pregnancy study.

V gene TRBV10-3 combines with J gene TRBJ2-1, with 14 bases that match TRBD2. The CDR3 consists of 16 residues. Germline V gene data show CDR1 as ENHRY and CDR2 as SYGVKD. Trimming at V came to 6 bases and at J to 8 bases, leaving 9 bases not matched to a gene. CDR3 in amino acids: CAIRGTSGGIRDEQFF. The CDR3 DNA reads as TGTGCCATCAGGGGGACTAGCGGGGGAATTAGGGATGAGCAGTTCTTC.

The V gene is TRBV9, the J gene TRBJ2-6; D unclear. The V gene lost 4 bases and the J gene lost 3 bases, with 8 bases spanning the gap. The CDR3 has 14 amino acids. CDR1 SGDLS and CDR2 YYNGEE come from the germline V gene. CDR3 sequence reads: CASSTASGANVLTF. The DNA of the CDR3 is TGTGCCAGCAGCACCGCCAGTGGGGCCAACGTCCTGACTTTC.

V gene TRBV4-2 combines with J gene TRBJ2-5; TRBD2 agrees at 8 bases. Germline CDR1 and CDR2: LGHNA and YNFKEQ. This CDR3 is built from 17 residues. V shed 3 bases, J shed 7 bases, and the junction held 16 bases outside the gene matches. CDR3 in amino acids: CASSQIWAGGTSGTQYF. The DNA of the CDR3 is TGTGCCAGCAGCCAGATTTGGGCGGGGGGAACTTCAGGGACCCAGTACTTC.

The chain joins TRBV13 to TRBJ2-7, with TRBD2 as a possible D gene (7 bases). The V end lost 5 bases, the J end lost 6 bases, and 23 bases lay between the germline ends. The CDR3 spans 16 residues. Germline V lookup: CDR1 PRHDT, CDR2 FYEKMQ (reference sequence). The CDR3 here is CASSPFLFRGAGEQYF. CDR3 coding DNA: TGTGCCAGCAGCCCCTTCTTGTTCCGGGGGGCGGGCGAGCAGTACTTC. Together with reference TRBV13 and TRBJ2-7, the CDR3 gives the full variable domain: AAGVIQSPRHLIKEKRETATLKCYPIPRHDTVYWYQQGPGQDPQFLISFYEKMQSDKGSIPDRFSAQQFSDYHSELNMSSLELGDSALYFCASSPFLFRGAGEQYFGPGTRLTVT.

This chain joins TRBV19 and TRBJ1-3; unclear D gene. Germline V gives CDR1 LNHDA, CDR2 SQIVND (reference sequence). Trimming removed 7 bases from V and 0 bases from J, with 10 bases in between. This CDR3 has 14 residues. The CDR3 region has the DNA TGTGCCAGTATCCCACTGCACTCTGGAAACACCATATATTTT. Its translation is CASIPLHSGNTIYF.

This chain's CDR3 is CASSFTSGGRDTQYF. The CDR3 DNA reads as TGTGCCAGCAGCTTCACTAGCGGGGGGAGAGATACGCAGTATTTT. The chain employs TRBV11-2 and TRBJ2-3; 12 nucleotides line up with TRBD2. The germline gives CDR1 SGHAT, CDR2 FQNNGV. V lost 3 bases, J lost 5 bases, and 3 bases stayed unmatched. The CDR3 runs to 15 residues. Looking up the rest from reference TRBV11-2 and TRBJ2-3 gives the full variable domain: EAGVAQSPRYKIIEKRQSVAFWCNPISGHATLYWYQQILGQGPKLLIQFQNNGVVDDSQLPKDRFSAERLKGVDSTLKIQPAKLEDSAVYLCASSFTSGGRDTQYFGPGTRLTVL.

The chain uses TRBV29-1 and TRBJ2-5, with D perhaps matching TRBD2 (6 bases). This CDR3 is 14 amino acids long. With 2 bases removed from V and 5 bases from J, the gap between germline ends came to 15 bases. CDR1 and CDR2 from the germline V gene are SQVTM and ANQGSEA. The CDR3 DNA is TGCAGCGTTGAAAAGTCTAGCGAGCGGGAGACCCAGTACTTC. Protein sequence: CSVEKSSERETQYF.

This chain joins TRBV19 and TRBJ2-2; D is unresolved. Looked up from germline, CDR1 is LNHDA and CDR2 is SQIVND (reference sequence). This CDR3 spans 12 amino acids. Trimming stripped 7 bases from V and 8 bases from J, with 11 bases between. The CDR3 protein is CASTVGSGELFF. CDR3 nucleotide sequence: TGTGCCAGTACGGTGGGCAGTGGGGAGCTGTTTTTT.

This chain joins TRBV7-9 and TRBJ2-7; D remains unclear. The length of the CDR3 is 11 residues. V was shortened by 3 bases and J by 10 bases, with 10 bases between the two germline ends. Germline CDR1 reads SEHNR; CDR2 reads FQNEAQ (reference sequence). CDR3 protein: CASSFFVVQYF. CDR3 DNA: TGTGCCAGCAGCTTCTTTGTAGTACAGTACTTC. Full variable domain (missing parts from reference TRBV7-9 and TRBJ2-7): DTGVSQNPRHKITKRGQNVTFRCDPISEHNRLYWYRQTLGQGPEFLTYFQNEAQLEKSRLLSDRFSAERPKGSFSTLEIQRTEQGDSAMYLCASSFFVVQYFGPGTRLTVT.

The V and J genes are TRBV10-3 and TRBJ2-6; 8 nucleotides agree with TRBD1. CDR3 length equals 15 residues. Germline-derived CDR1 and CDR2 are ENHRY and SYGVKD. V was pared by 6 bases and J by 0 bases, with 1 base of the junction left unmatched. The CDR3 bases are TGTGCCATCAGCGGACAGGGCTCTGGGGCCAACGTCCTGACTTTC. Translated, it gives CAISGQGSGANVLTF.

The V and J genes are TRBV10-1 and TRBJ2-6, with D perhaps TRBD2 (6 bases). Trimming left V 5 bases short and J 0 bases short, with 20 bases between. CDR1 is WNHNN and CDR2 is SYGVQD in the germline V gene (reference sequence). The CDR3 extends over 19 amino acids. CDR3 loop: CASSTRRDGITSGANVLTF. CDR3 in DNA: TGCGCCAGCAGTACCCGGAGGGACGGTATCACCTCTGGGGCCAACGTCCTGACTTTC.

The rearrangement links TRBV6-6 to TRBJ2-1, with a weak D call TRBD2 (6 bases). The germline CDR1 and CDR2 sequences are MNHNY and SVGAGI (reference sequence). V lost 2 bases and J lost 8, with 10 bases in between. The CDR3 is made up of 13 amino acids. The CDR3 here is CASSYGRRDEQFF. The CDR3, as DNA: TGTGCCAGCAGTTACGGCAGGAGGGATGAGCAGTTCTTC.

The V gene is TRBV9, the J gene TRBJ2-2; unclear D gene. The V gene lost 0 bases and the J gene lost 2 bases, with 8 bases spanning the gap. The V gene's germline CDR1 is SGDLS and CDR2 YYNGEE. There are 15 residues in the CDR3. The CDR3 loop is CASSVGTPNTGELFF. As DNA, the CDR3 is TGTGCCAGCAGCGTAGGAACACCTAACACCGGGGAGCTGTTTTTT.

The CDR3 protein is CATKFGTGANSNQPQHF. As DNA, the CDR3 is TGTGCCACGAAATTCGGGACAGGGGCTAATAGCAATCAGCCCCAGCATTTT. The rearrangement uses TRBV19 and TRBJ1-5, with 10 bases identical to TRBD1. The CDR3 loop spans 17 amino acids. The V gene end was trimmed by 10 bases and the J gene end by 0 bases; junction bases not matched to a gene: 12. CDR1 is LNHDA and CDR2 is SQIVND in the germline V gene (reference sequence).

The V and J genes are TRBV7-9 and TRBJ1-1; perhaps TRBD1 as D (6 bases). The germline V gene encodes CDR1 SEHNR and CDR2 FQNEAQ (reference sequence). Trimming cost V 6 bases and J 5 bases, with 19 bases left between them. CDR3 length: 15 amino acids. This chain's CDR3 is CASSLRQAGLTEAFF. The CDR3 DNA reads TGTGCCAGCAGTTTAAGACAGGCGGGTTTAACTGAAGCTTTCTTT.

The table lists this clone with a count of one. The rearrangement uses TRBV29-1 and TRBJ2-7, with TRBD1 matching over 8 bases. Trimming cost V 5 bases and J 6 bases; bases outside gene matches: 12. Germline V lookup: CDR1 SQVTM, CDR2 ANQGSEA. The CDR3 is 14 amino acids. CDR3 residues: CSVRPGQGSPEQYF. The CDR3 nucleotides are TGCAGCGTTAGGCCCGGACAGGGTTCCCCCGAGCAGTACTTC.

V usage is TRBV11-2 and J usage is TRBJ1-1; no firm D call. Germline V lookup: CDR1 SGHAT, CDR2 FQNNGV. CDR3 length: 18 residues. The ends were cut back, 0 bases at V and 1 base at J, with 18 bases in the middle. The CDR3 region has the DNA TGTGCCAGCAGCTTAGAATTCCCCGGGAGTTCCGCGAACACTGAAGCTTTCTTT. Residues: CASSLEFPGSSANTEAFF.

The J gene is TRBJ2-7, the V gene TRBV7-9; the D gene is possibly TRBD1 (6 bases). The CDR3 length is 14 residues. In germline, CDR1 is SEHNR, CDR2 FQNEAQ (reference sequence). V was shortened by 2 bases and J by 2 bases, with 10 bases between the two germline ends. CDR3 protein: CASSLPGQPYEQYF. CDR3 nucleotide sequence: TGTGCCAGCAGCTTACCCGGACAGCCCTACGAGCAGTACTTC.

The chain has TRBV7-9 and TRBJ1-2; 9 positions match TRBD1. This CDR3 spans 16 amino acids. V was clipped by 8 bases and J by 8 bases; unmatched bases: 18. CDR1 and CDR2 from the germline V gene are SEHNR and FQNEAQ (reference sequence). CDR3 residues: CASLLLMTGGSVGYTF. Written as DNA, the CDR3 is TGTGCCAGCTTACTACTCATGACAGGGGGGAGTGTCGGCTACACCTTC.

This clone occurred once. The V gene is TRBV5-1, the J gene TRBJ2-7; TRBD1 aligns across 10 bases. CDR1 SGHRS and CDR2 YFSETQ come from the germline V gene. The V segment lost 4 bases and the J segment 3 bases; nucleotides outside the gene matches: 4. This CDR3 comprises 14 residues. The CDR3 DNA follows: TGCGCCAGCAGCGAGAGGACAGGGGGCTACGAGCAGTACTTC. Translation: CASSERTGGYEQYF. The full variable domain, its missing parts supplied by reference TRBV5-1 and TRBJ2-7, is KAGVTQTPRYLIKTRGQQVTLSCSPISGHRSVSWYQQTPGQGLQFLFEYFSETQRNKGNFPGRFSGRQFSNSRSEMNVSTLELGDSALYLCASSERTGGYEQYFGPGTRLTVT.

V gene TRBV18 combines with J gene TRBJ1-2; TRBD1 matches at 7 bases. CDR1 and CDR2 (germline): KGHSH, LQKENI. V trimming: 4 bases; J trimming: 6 bases; junction bases outside the gene matches: 8. The CDR3 has 14 residues. For the CDR3, the DNA is TGTGCCAGCTCACGCGACAGGGTTAATAATGGCTACACCTTC. Encoded protein: CASSRDRVNNGYTF.

The rearrangement joins TRBV27 to TRBJ2-5; D might be TRBD1 (8 bases). In germline, CDR1 is MNHEY, CDR2 SMNVEV (reference sequence). This CDR3 region has 16 residues. Trimming pared 3 bases from V and 3 bases from J, leaving 17 bases between. The CDR3 loop is CASSLEYRGGKETQYF. As DNA, the CDR3 is TGTGCCAGCAGTTTGGAATACAGGGGGGGGAAAGAGACCCAGTACTTC.

The CDR3 nucleotides are TGTGCCAGCATTGAGGGGGGGTCGTCGGATACGCAGTATTTT. Translated: CASIEGGSSDTQYF. This chain joins TRBV11-3 and TRBJ2-3; perhaps TRBD2 as D (7 bases). The CDR3 runs to 14 residues. V was cut by 7 bases and J by 6 bases, with 17 bases left in between. Germline V lookup: CDR1 SGHNT, CDR2 YENEEA.

The V call is TRBV6-5, the J call TRBJ2-7; 9 bases match TRBD1. CDR1 and CDR2 from the germline V gene are MNHEY and SVGAGI. The CDR3 covers 15 residues. With 4 bases clipped from V and 2 bases from J, the junction kept 6 bases outside the gene matches. The CDR3 reads CASSSGQGVPYEQYF. In DNA form, the CDR3 reads TGTGCCAGCAGTTCGGGACAGGGAGTACCCTACGAGCAGTACTTC.

The genes are TRBV30 and TRBJ1-5; tentative D call: TRBD1 (5 bases). The CDR3 consists of 12 residues. CDR1 is GTSNPN and CDR2 is SVGIG in the germline V gene (reference sequence). Trimming removed 1 base from V and 5 bases from J, with 6 bases in between. The CDR3 DNA sequence: TGTGCCTGGAGTGCGGGGGATCAGCCCCAGCATTTT. Translation gives CAWSAGDQPQHF.

The V and J genes are TRBV7-8 and TRBJ2-5; possible D gene TRBD1, 5 bases. CDR3 length: 17 residues. Germline CDR1 is SGHVS and CDR2 is FQNEAQ. Trimming took 4 bases from V and 3 from J, leaving 21 bases between them. The CDR3 DNA sequence: TGTGCCAGCAGCTCAGACGAGGACACCCTGGGGAAAGAGACCCAGTACTTC. Its protein is CASSSDEDTLGKETQYF.

This clone was seen only once. The genes are TRBV28 and TRBJ1-5; 8 bases line up with TRBD1. The germline CDR1 and CDR2 sequences are MDHEN and SYDVKM. This CDR3 has 16 amino acids. V lost 3 bases, J lost 4 bases, and 8 bases stayed unmatched. The DNA for the CDR3 is TGTGCCAGCAGTTTTTTGCAGGGGGCGGAGAATCAGCCCCAGCATTTT. The encoded protein is CASSFLQGAENQPQHF.

This chain uses TRBV20-1 with TRBJ2-2; D unclear. With 6 bases removed from V and 6 bases from J, the gap between germline ends came to 8 bases. The CDR3 runs 11 residues. The germline V gene encodes CDR1 DFQATT and CDR2 SNEGSKA (reference sequence). CDR3: CSALSPGELFF. The CDR3 nucleotides are TGCAGTGCCCTGAGCCCCGGGGAGCTGTTTTTT.

This clone was detected only a few times. The rearrangement uses TRBV6-5 and TRBJ2-1, with 11 bases that match TRBD2. V gave up 5 bases and J gave up 6 bases; unmatched junction bases: 6. Germline V gene lookup returns CDR1 MNHEY and CDR2 SVGAGI. The CDR3 consists of 15 residues. The CDR3 bases are TGTGCCAGCAGTCAGGGGACTAGCGGCTTCAATGAGCAGTTCTTC. Residues: CASSQGTSGFNEQFF.